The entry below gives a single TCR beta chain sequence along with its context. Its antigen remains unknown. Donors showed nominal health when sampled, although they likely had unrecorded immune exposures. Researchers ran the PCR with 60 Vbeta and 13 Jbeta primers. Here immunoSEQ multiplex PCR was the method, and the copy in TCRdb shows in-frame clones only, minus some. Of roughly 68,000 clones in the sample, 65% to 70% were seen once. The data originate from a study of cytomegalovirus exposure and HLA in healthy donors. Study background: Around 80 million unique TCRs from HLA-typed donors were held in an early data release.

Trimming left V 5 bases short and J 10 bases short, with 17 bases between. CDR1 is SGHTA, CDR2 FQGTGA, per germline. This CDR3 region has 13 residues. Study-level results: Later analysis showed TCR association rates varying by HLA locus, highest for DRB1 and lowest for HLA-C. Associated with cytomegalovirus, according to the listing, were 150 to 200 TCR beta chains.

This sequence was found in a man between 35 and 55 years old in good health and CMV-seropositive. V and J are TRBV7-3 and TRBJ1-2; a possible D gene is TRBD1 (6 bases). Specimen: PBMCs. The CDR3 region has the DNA TGTGCCAGCAGCGCTGACAGGTTTGAGGCCTACACCTTC. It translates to CASSADRFEAYTF.